One sample yielded the 30 T cell receptor beta chains listed below, sequenced in a study of shared clonotypes between healthy human individuals. Clones were sequenced by immunoSEQ multiplex PCR, and TCRdb holds only the in-frame ones, with some missing. The sample lists hundreds of thousands of clones, less than 85% occurring once. Sequenced input: memory CD4+ T cells sorted from blood. The subset denotes: CD45RA-negative fraction. All receptors derive from a woman aged 25 to 45 in good health.

This chain uses TRBV5-1 with TRBJ2-1, with 9 bases fitting TRBD2. CDR3 length: 17 amino acids. The junction had 13 bases not matched to a gene; V was cut back by 2 bases and J by 7 bases. The germline V gene encodes CDR1 SGHRS and CDR2 YFSETQ. The CDR3 loop reads CASSFEGLAPLVNEQFF. CDR3 DNA sequence: TGCGCCAGCAGCTTTGAGGGACTAGCTCCTTTAGTGAATGAGCAGTTCTTC. Drawing the rest from reference TRBV5-1 and TRBJ2-1, the complete variable domain is KAGVTQTPRYLIKTRGQQVTLSCSPISGHRSVSWYQQTPGQGLQFLFEYFSETQRNKGNFPGRFSGRQFSNSRSEMNVSTLELGDSALYLCASSFEGLAPLVNEQFFGPGTRLTVL.

The chain has TRBV18 and TRBJ1-1, with TRBD1 identical over 7 bases. This CDR3 contains 14 residues. The trim removed 5 bases at V and 1 base at J, leaving 4 bases unmatched. The germline gives CDR1 KGHSH, CDR2 LQKENI. CDR3 in amino acids: CASSADRKNTEAFF. The DNA for the CDR3 is TGTGCCAGCTCAGCGGACAGGAAGAACACTGAAGCTTTCTTT.

This rearrangement joins TRBV29-1 to TRBJ2-3; D call uncertain. The germline CDR1 and CDR2 sequences are SQVTM and ANQGSEA. The V gene lost 5 bases and the J gene lost 5 bases, with 8 bases spanning the gap. The CDR3 is 11 amino acids. CDR3 nucleotide sequence: TGCAGCGTTACTAATGGAGATACGCAGTATTTT. It translates to CSVTNGDTQYF.

As DNA, the CDR3 is TGTGCCAGCAGCTTATATAGGGCTAGCGGAACGCTTAATACGCAGTATTTT. Protein sequence: CASSLYRASGTLNTQYF. J is TRBJ2-3 and V is TRBV7-9, with 7 bases aligning to TRBD2. This CDR3 comprises 17 residues. The junction had 15 bases not matched to a gene; V was cut back by 2 bases and J by 7 bases. Germline values: CDR1 SEHNR, CDR2 FQNEAQ (reference sequence).

There are many counts of this clone. Other DNA sequences in this sample translate to the same CDR3. In nucleotides, the CDR3 is TGCGCCAGCAGCTTCGACAGTGGAAACACCATATATTTT. Its protein is CASSFDSGNTIYF. V usage is TRBV5-1 and J usage is TRBJ1-3; tentatively, D is TRBD1 (5 bases). There are 13 residues in the CDR3. V was pared by 2 bases and J by 3 bases, with 6 bases between. Germline V CDR1 and CDR2: SGHRS, YFSETQ.

This rearrangement joins TRBV6-5 to TRBJ2-1; D not certain. Germline V gene data show CDR1 as MNHEY and CDR2 as SVGAGI. The germline V and J ends were trimmed by 0 bases and 5 bases, with 14 bases remaining between them. This CDR3 spans 16 amino acids. The CDR3 nucleotides read TGTGCCAGCAGTTACTCGAGTAGACCCAACAACAATGAGCAGTTCTTC. Protein sequence: CASSYSSRPNNNEQFF.

This clone was recorded only once. V and J are TRBV30 and TRBJ1-1; a weak D match, TRBD1 (6 bases). Trimming removed 6 bases at V and 0 bases at J, with 17 bases between. The V gene's germline CDR1 is GTSNPN and CDR2 SVGIG (reference sequence). The CDR3 covers 15 residues. The CDR3: CACCPWGAMNTEAFF. The CDR3, as DNA: TGTGCCTGTTGCCCCTGGGGGGCCATGAACACTGAAGCTTTCTTT.

The chain uses TRBV6-5 and TRBJ1-2; D gene ambiguous. V was cut by 5 bases and J by 1 base, with 14 bases left in between. Germline CDR1 MNHEY, CDR2 SVGAGI. This CDR3 has 15 residues. Here the CDR3 DNA reads TGTGCCAGCAGTCCCACGGGGAAGATTAACTATGGCTACACCTTC. It encodes CASSPTGKINYGYTF.

The chain has TRBV2 and TRBJ1-4, with D unresolved. Deletions cut 5 bases from V and 8 bases from J, with 12 bases between. The germline V gene encodes CDR1 SNHLY and CDR2 FYNNEI. CDR3 size: 13 residues. The CDR3 protein is CASSIRSREKLFF. As DNA, the CDR3 is TGTGCCAGCAGTATCCGCTCTAGGGAAAAACTGTTTTTT.

The chain is built from TRBV9 and TRBJ2-6; D is unclear. V was clipped by 0 bases and J by 0 bases, with 4 bases between them. The germline V gene has CDR1 SGDLS and CDR2 YYNGEE. The CDR3 loop spans 15 amino acids. CDR3 sequence reads: CASSVDLSGANVLTF. For the CDR3, the DNA is TGTGCCAGCAGCGTAGATCTCTCTGGGGCCAACGTCCTGACTTTC.

The chain couples TRBV14 to TRBJ2-3; 12 bases are a match to TRBD2. The CDR3 loop spans 15 amino acids. Germline CDR1 reads SGHDN; CDR2 reads FVKESK. The V segment lost 0 bases and the J segment 9 bases; nucleotides outside the gene matches: 4. The CDR3 loop reads CASSQERLAGATQYF. CDR3 sequence (DNA): TGTGCCAGCAGCCAAGAGAGACTAGCGGGAGCGACGCAGTATTTT.

This clone was seen more than once but under ten times. This sequence joins TRBV7-3 and TRBJ2-3, with D uncertain. V was clipped by 2 bases and J by 2 bases, with 11 bases between them. Germline V gene lookup returns CDR1 SGHTA and CDR2 FQGTGA. CDR3 length: 15 residues. The chain's CDR3 is CASSLLSLSTDTQYF. Here the CDR3 DNA reads TGTGCCAGCAGCTTATTATCACTTTCCACAGATACGCAGTATTTT. Together with reference TRBV7-3 and TRBJ2-3, the CDR3 gives the full variable domain: GAGVSQTPSNKVTEKGKYVELRCDPISGHTALYWYRQSLGQGPEFLIYFQGTGAADDSGLPNDRFFAVRPEGSVSTLKIQRTERGDSAVYLCASSLLSLSTDTQYFGPGTRLTVL.

This clone has a count of ten or more. The J gene is TRBJ1-5, the V gene TRBV4-1; TRBD1 agrees at 8 bases. The germline CDR1 and CDR2 sequences are MGHRA and YSYEKL. The V and J ends lost 3 bases and 6 bases, in that order; junction bases with no gene match: 10. The length of the CDR3 is 16 residues. This CDR3 is CASSQDPGGWRQPQHF. CDR3 DNA sequence: TGCGCCAGCAGCCAGGACCCAGGGGGCTGGCGTCAGCCCCAGCATTTT.

The rearrangement joins TRBV2 to TRBJ2-3; 10 bases are a match to TRBD2. Germline V lookup: CDR1 SNHLY, CDR2 FYNNEI. J was trimmed by 0 bases and V by 5 bases; bases with no gene match: 2. This CDR3 is 15 amino acids long. The CDR3 bases are TGTGCCAGCAGTAGGACTAGCGGTAGCACAGATACGCAGTATTTT. Its protein is CASSRTSGSTDTQYF.

V gene TRBV28 combines with J gene TRBJ1-2, with 7 nucleotides matching TRBD1. V shed 7 bases, J shed 4 bases, and the junction held 15 bases outside the gene matches. CDR1 and CDR2 (germline): MDHEN, SYDVKM. The CDR3 spans 16 residues. DNA of the CDR3: TGTGCCAGCACCGTGGCGGGCACGGAGGGGGCCTATGGCTACACCTTC. Protein sequence: CASTVAGTEGAYGYTF.

The V gene is TRBV2, the J gene TRBJ2-1, with 9 bases fitting TRBD2. The germline V gene encodes CDR1 SNHLY and CDR2 FYNNEI. The CDR3 runs 15 residues. Trimming at V came to 2 bases and at J to 8 bases, leaving 7 bases not matched to a gene. CDR3 DNA: TGTGCCAGCAGTGAACAATTACTAGCGGGCGATGAGCAGTTCTTC. Its protein is CASSEQLLAGDEQFF.

The chain carries TRBV19 and TRBJ1-4, with TRBD1 matching over 8 bases. Trimming at V came to 3 bases and at J to 8 bases, leaving 5 bases not matched to a gene. The CDR3 has 14 residues. Per the germline V gene, CDR1 is LNHDA and CDR2 is SQIVND (reference sequence). CDR3 protein: CASSIQGATEKLFF. The CDR3 nucleotides read TGTGCCAGTAGTATCCAGGGGGCGACGGAAAAACTGTTTTTT.

This clone occurred a few times. The chain links TRBV6-5 to TRBJ2-1; no clear D. The CDR3 extends over 13 amino acids. V lost 0 bases and J lost 7, with 7 bases in between. Germline assignment: CDR1 MNHEY and CDR2 SVGAGI. CDR3 region: CASSYSVENEQFF. In nucleotides, the CDR3 is TGTGCCAGCAGTTACTCGGTCGAAAATGAGCAGTTCTTC.

This clone was picked up many times. The genes are TRBV18 and TRBJ1-5, with a weak D call TRBD1 (5 bases). The CDR3 runs to 16 residues. The V end lost 2 bases, the J end lost 0 bases, and 11 bases lay between the germline ends. Germline values: CDR1 KGHSH, CDR2 LQKENI. CDR3 in amino acids: CASSPSAQGSNQPQHF. The CDR3 bases are TGTGCCAGCTCACCATCTGCCCAGGGTAGCAATCAGCCCCAGCATTTT.

This clone is a singleton in its sample. The rearrangement links TRBV5-5 to TRBJ1-1; tentative D call: TRBD1 (5 bases). Trimming shortened V by 1 base and J by 4 bases, and 8 bases separated the two germline ends. The germline gives CDR1 SGHKS, CDR2 YYEKEE (reference sequence). CDR3 length equals 13 residues. CDR3 region: CASSLNRGTEAFF. Written as DNA, the CDR3 is TGTGCCAGCAGCTTGAATAGGGGCACTGAAGCTTTCTTT.

This sequence joins TRBV13 and TRBJ2-7; possible D gene TRBD1, 8 bases. Deletions cut 5 bases from V and 2 bases from J, with 22 bases between. Per the germline V gene, CDR1 is PRHDT and CDR2 is FYEKMQ (reference sequence). CDR3 size: 17 residues. The CDR3 protein is CASSPITTGGGPYEQYF. CDR3 in DNA: TGTGCCAGCAGCCCGATTACTACAGGGGGGGGCCCCTACGAGCAGTACTTC.

The V gene is TRBV30, the J gene TRBJ2-3, with 11 bases identical to TRBD2. Germline CDR1 is GTSNPN and CDR2 is SVGIG (reference sequence). This CDR3 is 14 amino acids long. J was trimmed by 6 bases and V by 1 base; bases with no gene match: 3. The CDR3 spells CAWSGSSGRDTQYF. The CDR3 DNA is TGTGCCTGGAGTGGGTCTAGCGGGAGGGATACGCAGTATTTT.

A note on this clone: The same CDR3 can be traced to other DNA sequences in this sample. The gene calls are TRBV7-2 and TRBJ2-5, with D possibly being TRBD1 (6 bases). Germline-derived CDR1 and CDR2 are SGHTA and FQGNSA. V gave up 1 base and J gave up 2 bases, with 8 bases separating them. The CDR3 is 14 amino acids. CDR3 DNA sequence: TGTGCCAGCAGCTTAGGAGGGGGACAAGAGACCCAGTACTTC. This encodes CASSLGGGQETQYF.

The chain links TRBV15 to TRBJ2-3; D gene ambiguous. Germline V gene sequence: CDR1 LNHNV, CDR2 YYDKDF (reference sequence). V was pared by 0 bases and J by 0 bases, with 13 bases between. This CDR3 is 17 amino acids long. CDR3 sequence reads: CATSREYRSPSTDTQYF. Here the CDR3 DNA reads TGTGCCACCAGCAGAGAGTATAGGTCCCCTAGCACAGATACGCAGTATTTT.

This clone was seen a handful of times. The rearrangement joins TRBV6-1 to TRBJ1-2; D ambiguous. The V end was cut by 1 base, the J end by 7 bases, with 13 bases between. The CDR3 has 14 residues. CDR1 MNHNS and CDR2 SASEGT come from the germline V gene. CDR3 in DNA: TGTGCCAGCAGTGAAGTGGGGATGGGTAGTGGCTACACCTTC. As protein: CASSEVGMGSGYTF.

The gene calls are TRBV5-1 and TRBJ2-7; 7 bases are a match to TRBD1. The CDR3 totals 14 residues. Trimming at V came to 5 bases and at J to 2 bases, leaving 7 bases not matched to a gene. The germline V gene has CDR1 SGHRS and CDR2 YFSETQ. CDR3 residues: CASRAQGKAYEQYF. For the CDR3, the DNA is TGCGCCAGCAGGGCACAGGGGAAGGCCTACGAGCAGTACTTC.

The sample holds one count of this clone. The rearrangement uses TRBV2 and TRBJ1-3; no clear D. Germline-derived CDR1 and CDR2 are SNHLY and FYNNEI. The CDR3 totals 11 residues. Trimming removed 8 bases from V and 4 bases from J, with 6 bases in between. For the CDR3, the DNA is TGTGCCAGCGTAGGGGGAAACACCATATATTTT. This codes for CASVGGNTIYF.

This clone has a single count. The J gene is TRBJ1-2, the V gene TRBV10-3, with 8 bases matching TRBD1. The trim removed 5 bases at V and 5 bases at J, leaving 7 bases unmatched. This CDR3 is built from 14 residues. CDR1 ENHRY and CDR2 SYGVKD come from the germline V gene. CDR3 sequence: CAISPGQGPYGYTF. The CDR3, as DNA: TGTGCCATCAGTCCTGGACAGGGACCTTATGGCTACACCTTC.

The genes are TRBV5-8 and TRBJ1-4; 7 bases line up with TRBD1. CDR3 size: 15 residues. Germline trimming cut 3 bases from V and 5 bases from J; bases unmatched to any gene: 7. CDR1 is SGHTS and CDR2 is YDEGEE in the germline V gene. The CDR3 loop reads CASSSKGAHNEKLFF. In nucleotides, the CDR3 is TGTGCCAGCAGCTCAAAGGGGGCCCACAATGAAAAACTGTTTTTT.

This chain joins TRBV7-3 and TRBJ2-1, with a weak D call TRBD2 (7 bases). Trimming pared 5 bases from V and 6 bases from J, leaving 17 bases between. The CDR3 is 15 residues long. Germline V gene lookup returns CDR1 SGHTA and CDR2 FQGTGA. Here the CDR3 reads CASSPQRGGVNEQFF. The DNA for the CDR3 is TGTGCCAGCAGCCCCCAGAGGGGGGGGGTCAATGAGCAGTTCTTC. Together with reference TRBV7-3 and TRBJ2-1, the CDR3 gives the full variable domain: GAGVSQTPSNKVTEKGKYVELRCDPISGHTALYWYRQSLGQGPEFLIYFQGTGAADDSGLPNDRFFAVRPEGSVSTLKIQRTERGDSAVYLCASSPQRGGVNEQFFGPGTRLTVL.